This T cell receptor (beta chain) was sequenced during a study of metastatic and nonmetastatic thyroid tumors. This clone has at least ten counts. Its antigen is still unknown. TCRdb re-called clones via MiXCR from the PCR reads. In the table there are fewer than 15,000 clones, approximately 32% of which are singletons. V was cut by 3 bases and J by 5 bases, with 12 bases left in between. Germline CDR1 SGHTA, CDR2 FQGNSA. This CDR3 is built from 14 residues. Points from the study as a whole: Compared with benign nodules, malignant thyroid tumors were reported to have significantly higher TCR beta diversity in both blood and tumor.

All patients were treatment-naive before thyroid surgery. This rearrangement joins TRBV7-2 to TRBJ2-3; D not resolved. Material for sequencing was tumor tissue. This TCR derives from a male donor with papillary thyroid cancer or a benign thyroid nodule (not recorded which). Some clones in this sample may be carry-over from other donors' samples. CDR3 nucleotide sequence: TGTGCCAGCAGCTTGACCCTCGAAATAGATACGCAGTATTTT. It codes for CASSLTLEIDTQYF.